The TCR beta chain described here comes from a study of T cells in Graves' hyperthyroidism and ophthalmopathy. On the study more broadly: The authors collected peripheral blood at initial diagnosis, before any treatment. General study results and limits: Researchers found most expanded thyroid clonotypes above 0.001 in blood as well.

Germline assignment: CDR1 KGHDR and CDR2 SFDVKD. This CDR3 has 13 residues. The V end was cut by 7 bases, the J end by 2 bases, with 11 bases between. It was uncontrolled infection, other autoimmune disease, pregnancy or lactation that excluded patients. This clonotype was seen many times. Its antigen remains unidentified. Using RNA transcripts as the source, TCR beta CDR3 regions were amplified. Initially, a first-round RT-PCR of the TCR CDR3 employed the HTBI primer set. TCRdb independently ran MiXCR on the multiplex PCR reads; one entry per CDR3 protein. The sample carries a few hundred thousand distinct CDR3 sequences, 14% recorded once.

This rearrangement joins TRBV24-1 to TRBJ2-7; D is uncertain. This TCR derives from a woman under 40 with Graves' ophthalmopathy. Specimen: blood. CDR3 protein: CATSQTGAYEQYF. DNA of the CDR3: TGTGCCACCAGCCAGACTGGAGCCTACGAGCAGTACTTC.